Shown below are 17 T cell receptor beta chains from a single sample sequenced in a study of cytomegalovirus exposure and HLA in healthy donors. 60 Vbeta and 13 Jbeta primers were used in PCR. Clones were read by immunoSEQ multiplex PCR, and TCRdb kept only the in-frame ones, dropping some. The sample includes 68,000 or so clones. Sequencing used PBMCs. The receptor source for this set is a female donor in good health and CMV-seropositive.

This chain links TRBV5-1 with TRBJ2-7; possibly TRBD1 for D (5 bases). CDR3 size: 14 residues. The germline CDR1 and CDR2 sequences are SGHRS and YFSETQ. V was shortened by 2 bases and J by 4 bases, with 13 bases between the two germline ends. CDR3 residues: CASSLSGREYEQYF. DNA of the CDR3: TGCGCCAGCAGCTTATCAGGGCGAGAATACGAGCAGTACTTC.

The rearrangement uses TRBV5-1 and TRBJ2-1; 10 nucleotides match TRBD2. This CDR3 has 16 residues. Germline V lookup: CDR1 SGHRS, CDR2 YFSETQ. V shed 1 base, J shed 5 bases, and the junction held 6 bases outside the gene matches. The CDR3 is CASSLLPLAGDNEQFF. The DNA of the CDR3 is TGCGCCAGCAGCTTGCTGCCTCTAGCGGGAGACAATGAGCAGTTCTTC.

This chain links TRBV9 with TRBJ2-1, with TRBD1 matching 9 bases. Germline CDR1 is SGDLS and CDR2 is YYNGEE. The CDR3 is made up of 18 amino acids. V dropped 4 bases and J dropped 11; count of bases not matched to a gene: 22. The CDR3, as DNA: TGTGCCAGCAGCTTCGGACAGGGGCCGCCAGATGGTCAAATGAAGCAGTTCTTC. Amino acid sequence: CASSFGQGPPDGQMKQFF.

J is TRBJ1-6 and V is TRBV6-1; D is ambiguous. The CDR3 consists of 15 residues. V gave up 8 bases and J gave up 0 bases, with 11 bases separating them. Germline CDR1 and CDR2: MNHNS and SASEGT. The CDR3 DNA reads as TGTGCCAGCGTACACACCCTCTCCTATAATTCACCCCTCCACTTT. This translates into CASVHTLSYNSPLHF.

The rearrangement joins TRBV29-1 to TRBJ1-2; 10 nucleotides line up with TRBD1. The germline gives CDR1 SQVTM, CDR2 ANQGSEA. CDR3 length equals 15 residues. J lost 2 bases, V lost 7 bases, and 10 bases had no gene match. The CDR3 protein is CSAWTGGSTNYGYTF. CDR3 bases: TGCAGCGCTTGGACAGGGGGAAGTACGAACTATGGCTACACCTTC.

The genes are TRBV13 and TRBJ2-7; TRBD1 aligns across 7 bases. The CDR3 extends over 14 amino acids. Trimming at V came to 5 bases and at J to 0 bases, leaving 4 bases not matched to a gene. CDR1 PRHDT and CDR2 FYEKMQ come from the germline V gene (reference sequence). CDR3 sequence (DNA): TGTGCCAGCAGCAATAGGGACAGCTCCTACGAGCAGTACTTC. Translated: CASSNRDSSYEQYF.

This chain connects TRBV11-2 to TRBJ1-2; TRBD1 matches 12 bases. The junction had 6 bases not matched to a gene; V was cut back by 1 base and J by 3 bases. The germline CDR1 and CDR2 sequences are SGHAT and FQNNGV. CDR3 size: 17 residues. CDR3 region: CASSLAGQGAAYYGYTF. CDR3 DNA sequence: TGTGCCAGCAGCTTAGCGGGACAGGGGGCCGCTTACTATGGCTACACCTTC.

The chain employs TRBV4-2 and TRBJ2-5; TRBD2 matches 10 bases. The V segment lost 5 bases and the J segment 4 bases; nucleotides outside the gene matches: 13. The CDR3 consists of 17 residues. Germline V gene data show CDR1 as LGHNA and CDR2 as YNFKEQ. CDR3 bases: TGTGCCAGCAGCGAACAAACGCAGCGGGAGGGGAGAGAGACCCAGTACTTC. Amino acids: CASSEQTQREGRETQYF.

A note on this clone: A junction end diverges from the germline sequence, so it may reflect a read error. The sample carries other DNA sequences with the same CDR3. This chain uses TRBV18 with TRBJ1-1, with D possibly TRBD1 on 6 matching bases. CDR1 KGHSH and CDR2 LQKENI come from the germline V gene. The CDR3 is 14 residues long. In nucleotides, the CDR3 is TGTGCCAGCTCACCACCATCAGGGGCCACTGAAGCTTTCTTC. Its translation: CASSPPSGATEAFF.

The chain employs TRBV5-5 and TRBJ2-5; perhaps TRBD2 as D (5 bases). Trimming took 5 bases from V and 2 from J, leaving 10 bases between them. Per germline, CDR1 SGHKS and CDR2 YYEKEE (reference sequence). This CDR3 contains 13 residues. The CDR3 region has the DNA TGTGCCAGCAGGACCAGCGGACAAGAGACCCAGTACTTC. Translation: CASRTSGQETQYF.

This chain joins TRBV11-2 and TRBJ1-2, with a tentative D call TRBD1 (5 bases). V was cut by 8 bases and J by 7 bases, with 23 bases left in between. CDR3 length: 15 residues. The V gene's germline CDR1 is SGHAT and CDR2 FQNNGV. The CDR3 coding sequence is TGTGCCAGCGAGGACGTTGGGGGGGTCGGGGCTGGCTACACCTTC. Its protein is CASEDVGGVGAGYTF.

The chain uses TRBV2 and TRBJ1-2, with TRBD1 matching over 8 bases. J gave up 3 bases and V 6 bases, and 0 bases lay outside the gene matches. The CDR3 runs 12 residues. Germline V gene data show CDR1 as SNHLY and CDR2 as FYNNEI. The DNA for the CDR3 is TGTGCCAGCAGGGGACAGGACTATGGCTACACCTTC. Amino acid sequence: CASRGQDYGYTF. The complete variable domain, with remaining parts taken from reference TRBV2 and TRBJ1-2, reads EPEVTQTPSHQVTQMGQEVILRCVPISNHLYFYWYRQILGQKVEFLVSFYNNEISEKSEIFDDQFSVERPDGSNFTLKIRSTKLEDSAMYFCASRGQDYGYTFGSGTRLTVV.

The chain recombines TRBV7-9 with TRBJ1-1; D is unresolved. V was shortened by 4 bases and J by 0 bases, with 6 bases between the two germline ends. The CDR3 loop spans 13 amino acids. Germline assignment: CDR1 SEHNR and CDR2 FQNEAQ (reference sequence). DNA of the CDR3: TGTGCCAGCAGCTCTCAGATGAACACTGAAGCTTTCTTT. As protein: CASSSQMNTEAFF.

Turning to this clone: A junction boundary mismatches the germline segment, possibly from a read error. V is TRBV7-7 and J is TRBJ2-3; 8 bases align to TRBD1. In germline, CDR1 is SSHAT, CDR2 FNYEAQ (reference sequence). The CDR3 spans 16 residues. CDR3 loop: CASSPRQGYVTDTQYF. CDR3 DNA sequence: TGTGCTAGCAGCCCGAGACAGGGGTATGTCACAGATACGCAGTATTTT.

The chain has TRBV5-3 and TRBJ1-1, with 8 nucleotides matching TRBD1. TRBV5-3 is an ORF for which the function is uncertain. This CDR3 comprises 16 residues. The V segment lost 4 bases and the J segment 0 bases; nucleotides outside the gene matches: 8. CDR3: CARSLDRGIMNTEAFF. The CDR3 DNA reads TGTGCCAGAAGCCTAGACAGGGGAATTATGAACACTGAAGCTTTCTTT.

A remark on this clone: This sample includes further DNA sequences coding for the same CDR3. This CDR3 reads CASNDDRNTEAFF. In nucleotides, the CDR3 is TGCGCCAGCAACGATGACAGGAACACTGAAGCTTTCTTT. The chain is built from TRBV10-2 and TRBJ1-1, with a weak D call TRBD1 (5 bases). The V gene lost 7 bases and the J gene lost 1 base, with 10 bases spanning the gap. Germline assignment: CDR1 WSHSY and CDR2 SAAADI. CDR3 length: 13 amino acids.

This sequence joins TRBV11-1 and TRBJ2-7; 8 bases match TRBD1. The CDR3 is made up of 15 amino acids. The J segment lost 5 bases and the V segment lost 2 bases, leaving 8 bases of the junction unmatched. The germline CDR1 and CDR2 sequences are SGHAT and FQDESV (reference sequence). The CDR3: CASSLLRTGIDEQYF. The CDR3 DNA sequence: TGTGCCAGCAGCTTACTTAGGACAGGGATCGACGAGCAGTACTTC. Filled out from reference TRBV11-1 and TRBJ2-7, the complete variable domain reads EAEVAQSPRYKITEKSQAVAFWCDPISGHATLYWYRQILGQGPELLVQFQDESVVDDSQLPKDRFSAERLKGVDSTLKIQPAELGDSAMYLCASSLLRTGIDEQYFGPGTRLTVT.